One and the same sample provided the 8 T cell receptor beta chains below, sequenced in a study of blood T cell repertoires in COVID-19. Here immunoSEQ multiplex PCR was the method, and the copy in TCRdb shows in-frame clones only, minus some. The sample carries 300,000 to 500,000 clones, roughly 90% recorded once. Sequencing input: PBMCs or T cells enriched from blood (not recorded which). These receptor sequences come from a woman in her thirties with acute COVID-19.

V and J are TRBV19 and TRBJ2-1; TRBD1 matches at 8 bases. This CDR3 has 16 amino acids. Germline V gene lookup returns CDR1 LNHDA and CDR2 SQIVND (reference sequence). Trimming removed 1 base from V and 7 bases from J; junction bases left unmatched: 9. The CDR3: CASSIATGGRTNEQFF. Here the CDR3 DNA reads TGTGCCAGTAGTATAGCTACAGGGGGACGCACGAATGAGCAGTTCTTC.

The V call is TRBV7-3, the J call TRBJ2-7; 10 positions match TRBD1. The junction had 11 bases not matched to a gene; V was cut back by 0 bases and J by 3 bases. The length of the CDR3 is 18 residues. Germline CDR1 is SGHTA and CDR2 is FQGTGA. The CDR3: CASSLTKEGTGVGYEQYF. The CDR3 DNA reads TGTGCCAGCAGCTTAACGAAGGAAGGGACAGGGGTAGGCTACGAGCAGTACTTC.

This chain links TRBV9 with TRBJ1-2; the D gene is possibly TRBD1 (5 bases). Trimming cost V 3 bases and J 3 bases, with 9 bases left between them. The CDR3 is 13 amino acids. Per germline, CDR1 SGDLS and CDR2 YYNGEE. The CDR3: CASSEGQYYGYTF. The CDR3 DNA sequence: TGTGCCAGCAGCGAGGGGCAGTACTATGGCTACACCTTC.

The rearrangement joins TRBV6-5 to TRBJ1-5, with 7 positions matching TRBD1. The CDR3 is made up of 15 amino acids. The ends lost 4 bases at V and 4 bases at J; junction bases unmatched: 7. CDR1 and CDR2 (germline): MNHEY, SVGAGI. CDR3 bases: TGTGCCAGCAGTTTGGTGCAGGGGGGTAATCAGCCCCAGCATTTT. It yields the protein CASSLVQGGNQPQHF.

The V call is TRBV21-1, the J call TRBJ2-5; no DNA check was done on the table's D call, TRBD1. TRBV21-1 corresponds to a pseudogene. The CDR3 contains 16 residues. The CDR3 nucleotides are TGTGCCAGCAGCAAAGTTTTAGACAGGGGTCAAGAGACCCAGTACTTC. Translated: CASSKVLDRGQETQYF.

The genes are TRBV24-1 and TRBJ1-5; 7 bases map to TRBD1. Germline-derived CDR1 and CDR2 are KGHDR and SFDVKD. The CDR3 has 17 amino acids. The V segment lost 4 bases and the J segment 1 base; nucleotides outside the gene matches: 9. CDR3 in DNA: TGTGCCACCAGTGACCGCCGACAGGGAGGAAGCAATCAGCCCCAGCATTTT. It codes for CATSDRRQGGSNQPQHF.

This sequence joins TRBV9 and TRBJ2-7, with D unclear. V was cut by 3 bases and J by 2 bases, with 9 bases left in between. The CDR3 is 13 residues long. CDR1 is SGDLS, CDR2 YYNGEE, per germline. The CDR3 DNA reads TGTGCCAGCAGCGGGGTCAGGACCTACGAGCAGTACTTC. Residues: CASSGVRTYEQYF.

This clone was seen more than once but under ten times. The chain combines TRBV18 with TRBJ2-2; TRBD2 aligns across 9 bases. CDR3 length: 16 amino acids. V was pared by 4 bases and J by 1 base, with 4 bases of the junction left unmatched. In germline, CDR1 is KGHSH, CDR2 LQKENI. CDR3 sequence reads: CASSRRLAENTGELFF. The CDR3 coding sequence is TGTGCCAGCTCACGAAGACTAGCGGAGAACACCGGGGAGCTGTTTTTT. Filled out from reference TRBV18 and TRBJ2-2, the complete variable domain reads NAGVMQNPRHLVRRRGQEARLRCSPMKGHSHVYWYRQLPEEGLKFMVYLQKENIIDESGMPKERFSAEFPKEGPSILRIQQVVRGDSAAYFCASSRRLAENTGELFFGEGSRLTVL.